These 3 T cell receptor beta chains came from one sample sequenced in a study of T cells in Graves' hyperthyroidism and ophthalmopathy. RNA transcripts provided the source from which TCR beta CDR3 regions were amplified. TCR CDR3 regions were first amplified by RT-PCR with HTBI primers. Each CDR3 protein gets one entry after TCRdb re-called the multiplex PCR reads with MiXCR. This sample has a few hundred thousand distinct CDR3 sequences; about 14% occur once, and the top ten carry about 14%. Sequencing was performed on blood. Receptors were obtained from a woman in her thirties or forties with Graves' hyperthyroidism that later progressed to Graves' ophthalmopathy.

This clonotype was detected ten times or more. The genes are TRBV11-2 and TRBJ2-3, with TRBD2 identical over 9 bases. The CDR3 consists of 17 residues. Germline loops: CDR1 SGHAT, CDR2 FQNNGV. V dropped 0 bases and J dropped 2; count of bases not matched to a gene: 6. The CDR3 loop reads CASSLDWSGRPTDTQYF. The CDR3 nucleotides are TGTGCCAGCAGCTTAGACTGGAGCGGGAGGCCCACAGATACGCAGTATTTT.

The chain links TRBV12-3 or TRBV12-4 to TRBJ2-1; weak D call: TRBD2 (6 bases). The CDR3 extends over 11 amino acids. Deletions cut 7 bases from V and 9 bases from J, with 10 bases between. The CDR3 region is CASTPGGEQFF. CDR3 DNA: TGTGCCAGCACACCCGGGGGTGAGCAGTTCTTC.

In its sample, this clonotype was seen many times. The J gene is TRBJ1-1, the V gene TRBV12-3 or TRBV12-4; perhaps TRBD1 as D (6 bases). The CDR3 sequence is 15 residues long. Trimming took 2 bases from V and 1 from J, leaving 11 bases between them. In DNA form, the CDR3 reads TGTGCCAGCAGTTTAAGGGGGGGGACGAACACTGAAGCTTTCTTT. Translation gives CASSLRGGTNTEAFF.